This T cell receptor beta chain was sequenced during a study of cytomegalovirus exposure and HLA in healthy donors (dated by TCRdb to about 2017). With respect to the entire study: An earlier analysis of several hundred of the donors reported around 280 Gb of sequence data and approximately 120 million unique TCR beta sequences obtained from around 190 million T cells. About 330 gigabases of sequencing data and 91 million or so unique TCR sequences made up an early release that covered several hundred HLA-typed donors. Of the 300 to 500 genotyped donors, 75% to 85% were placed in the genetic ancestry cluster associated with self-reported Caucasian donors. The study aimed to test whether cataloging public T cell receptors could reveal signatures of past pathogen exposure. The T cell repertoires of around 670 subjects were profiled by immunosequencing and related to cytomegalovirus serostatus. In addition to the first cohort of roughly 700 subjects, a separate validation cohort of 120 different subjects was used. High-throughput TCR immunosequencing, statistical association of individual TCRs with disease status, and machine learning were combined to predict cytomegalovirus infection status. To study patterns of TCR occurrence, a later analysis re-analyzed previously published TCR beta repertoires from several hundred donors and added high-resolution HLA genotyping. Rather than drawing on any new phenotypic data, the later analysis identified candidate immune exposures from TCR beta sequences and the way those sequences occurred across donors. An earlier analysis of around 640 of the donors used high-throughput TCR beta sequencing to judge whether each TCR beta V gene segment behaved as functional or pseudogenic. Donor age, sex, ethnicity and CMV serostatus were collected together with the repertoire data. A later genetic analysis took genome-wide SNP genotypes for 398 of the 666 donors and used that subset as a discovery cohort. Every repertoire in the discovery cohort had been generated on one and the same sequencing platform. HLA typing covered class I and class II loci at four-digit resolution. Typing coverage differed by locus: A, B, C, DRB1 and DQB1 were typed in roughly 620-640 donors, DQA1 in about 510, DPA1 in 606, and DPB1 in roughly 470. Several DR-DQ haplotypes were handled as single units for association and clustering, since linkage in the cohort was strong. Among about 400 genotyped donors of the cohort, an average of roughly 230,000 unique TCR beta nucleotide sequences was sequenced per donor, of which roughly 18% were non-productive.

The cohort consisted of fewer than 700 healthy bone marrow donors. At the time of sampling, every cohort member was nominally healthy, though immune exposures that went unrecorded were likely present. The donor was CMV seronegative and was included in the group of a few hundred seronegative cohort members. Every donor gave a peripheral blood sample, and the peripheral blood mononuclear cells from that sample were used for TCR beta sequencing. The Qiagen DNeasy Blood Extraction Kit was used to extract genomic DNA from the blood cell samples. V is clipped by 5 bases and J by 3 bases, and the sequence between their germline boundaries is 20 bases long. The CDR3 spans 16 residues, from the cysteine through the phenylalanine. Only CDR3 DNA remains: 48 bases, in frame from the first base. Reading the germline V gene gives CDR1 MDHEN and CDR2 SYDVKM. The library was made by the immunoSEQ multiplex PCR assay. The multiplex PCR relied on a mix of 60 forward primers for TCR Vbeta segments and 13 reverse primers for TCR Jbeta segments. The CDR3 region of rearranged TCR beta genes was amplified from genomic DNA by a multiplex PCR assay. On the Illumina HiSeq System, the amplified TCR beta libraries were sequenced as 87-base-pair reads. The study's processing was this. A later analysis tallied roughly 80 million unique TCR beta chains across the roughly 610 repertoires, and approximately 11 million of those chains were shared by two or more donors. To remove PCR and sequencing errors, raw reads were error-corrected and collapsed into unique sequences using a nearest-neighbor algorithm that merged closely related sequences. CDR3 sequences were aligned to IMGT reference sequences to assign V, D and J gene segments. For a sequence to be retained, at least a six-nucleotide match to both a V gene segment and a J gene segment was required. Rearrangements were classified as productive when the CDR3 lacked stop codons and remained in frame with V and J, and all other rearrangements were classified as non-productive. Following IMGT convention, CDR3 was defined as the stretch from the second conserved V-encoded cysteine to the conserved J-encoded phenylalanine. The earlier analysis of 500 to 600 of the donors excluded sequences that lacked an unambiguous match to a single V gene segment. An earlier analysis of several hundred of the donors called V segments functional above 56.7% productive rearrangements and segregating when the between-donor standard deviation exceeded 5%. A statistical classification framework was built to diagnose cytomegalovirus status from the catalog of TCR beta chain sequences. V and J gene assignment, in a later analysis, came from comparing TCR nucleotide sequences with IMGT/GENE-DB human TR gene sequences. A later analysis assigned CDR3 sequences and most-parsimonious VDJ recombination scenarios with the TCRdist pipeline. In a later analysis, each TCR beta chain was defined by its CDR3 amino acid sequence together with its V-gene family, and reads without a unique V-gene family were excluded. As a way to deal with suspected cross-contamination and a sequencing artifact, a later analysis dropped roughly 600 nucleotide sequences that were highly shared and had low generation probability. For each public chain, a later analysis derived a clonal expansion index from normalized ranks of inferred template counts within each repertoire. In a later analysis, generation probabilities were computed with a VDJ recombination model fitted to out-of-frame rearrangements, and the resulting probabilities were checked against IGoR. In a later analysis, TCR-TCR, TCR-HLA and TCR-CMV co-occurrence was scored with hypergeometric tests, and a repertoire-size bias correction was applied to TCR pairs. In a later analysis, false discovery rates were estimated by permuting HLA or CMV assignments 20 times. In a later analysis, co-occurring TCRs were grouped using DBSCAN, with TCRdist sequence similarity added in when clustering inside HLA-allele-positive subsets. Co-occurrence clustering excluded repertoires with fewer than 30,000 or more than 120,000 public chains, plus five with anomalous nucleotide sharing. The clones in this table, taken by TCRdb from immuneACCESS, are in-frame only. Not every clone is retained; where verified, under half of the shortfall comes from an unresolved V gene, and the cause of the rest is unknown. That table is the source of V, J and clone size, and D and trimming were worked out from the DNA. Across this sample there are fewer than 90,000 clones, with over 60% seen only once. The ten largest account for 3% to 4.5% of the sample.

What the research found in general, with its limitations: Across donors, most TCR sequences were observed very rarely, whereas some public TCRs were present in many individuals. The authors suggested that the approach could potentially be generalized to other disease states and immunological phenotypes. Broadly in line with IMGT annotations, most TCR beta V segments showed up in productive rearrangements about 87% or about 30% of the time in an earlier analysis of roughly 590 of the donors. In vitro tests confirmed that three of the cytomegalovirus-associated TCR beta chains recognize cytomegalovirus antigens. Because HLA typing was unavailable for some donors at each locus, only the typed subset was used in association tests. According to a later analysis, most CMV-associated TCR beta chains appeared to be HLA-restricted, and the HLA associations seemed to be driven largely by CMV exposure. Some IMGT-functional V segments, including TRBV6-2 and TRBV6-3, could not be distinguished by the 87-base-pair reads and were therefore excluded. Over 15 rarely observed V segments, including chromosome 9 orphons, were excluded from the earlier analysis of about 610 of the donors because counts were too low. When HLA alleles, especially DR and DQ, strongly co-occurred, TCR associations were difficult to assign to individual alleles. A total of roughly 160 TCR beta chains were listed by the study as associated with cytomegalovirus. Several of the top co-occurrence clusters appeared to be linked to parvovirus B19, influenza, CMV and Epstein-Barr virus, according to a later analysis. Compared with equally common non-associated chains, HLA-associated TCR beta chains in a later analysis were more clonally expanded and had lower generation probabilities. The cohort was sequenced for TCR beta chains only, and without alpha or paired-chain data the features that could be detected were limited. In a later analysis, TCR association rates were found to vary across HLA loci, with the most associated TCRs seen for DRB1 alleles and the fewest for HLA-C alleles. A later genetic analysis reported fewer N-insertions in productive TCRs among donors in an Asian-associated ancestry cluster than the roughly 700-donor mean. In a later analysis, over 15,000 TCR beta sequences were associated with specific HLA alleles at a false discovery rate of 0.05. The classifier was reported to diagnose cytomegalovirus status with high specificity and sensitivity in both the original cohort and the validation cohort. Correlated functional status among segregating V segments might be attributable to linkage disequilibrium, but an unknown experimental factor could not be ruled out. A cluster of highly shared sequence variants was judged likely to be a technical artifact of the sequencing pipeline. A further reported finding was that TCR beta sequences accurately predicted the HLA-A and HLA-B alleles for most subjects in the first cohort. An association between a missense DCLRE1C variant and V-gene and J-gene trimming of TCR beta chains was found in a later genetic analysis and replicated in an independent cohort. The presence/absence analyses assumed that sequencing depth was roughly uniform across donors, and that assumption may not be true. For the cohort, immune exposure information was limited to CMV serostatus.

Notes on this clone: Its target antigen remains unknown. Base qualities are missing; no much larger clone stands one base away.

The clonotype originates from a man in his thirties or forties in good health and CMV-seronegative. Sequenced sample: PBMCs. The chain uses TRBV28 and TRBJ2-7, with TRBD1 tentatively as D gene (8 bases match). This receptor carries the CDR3 CASSRKQGGYGYEQYF. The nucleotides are TGTGCCAGCAGTCGTAAACAGGGGGGGTACGGCTACGAGCAGTACTTC.